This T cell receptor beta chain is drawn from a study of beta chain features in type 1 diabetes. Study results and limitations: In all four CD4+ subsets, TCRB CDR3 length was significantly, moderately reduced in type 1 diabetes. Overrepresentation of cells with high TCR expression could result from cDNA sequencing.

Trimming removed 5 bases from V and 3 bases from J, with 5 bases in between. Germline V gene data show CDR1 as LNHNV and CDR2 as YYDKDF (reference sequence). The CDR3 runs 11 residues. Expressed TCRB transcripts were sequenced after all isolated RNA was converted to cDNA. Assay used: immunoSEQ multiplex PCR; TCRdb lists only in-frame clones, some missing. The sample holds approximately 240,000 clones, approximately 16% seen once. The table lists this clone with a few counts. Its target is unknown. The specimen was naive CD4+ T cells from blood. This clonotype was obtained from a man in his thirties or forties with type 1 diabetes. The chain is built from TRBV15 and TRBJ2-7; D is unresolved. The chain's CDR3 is CATSGHYEQYF. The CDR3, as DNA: TGTGCCACCAGCGGCCACTACGAGCAGTACTTC.